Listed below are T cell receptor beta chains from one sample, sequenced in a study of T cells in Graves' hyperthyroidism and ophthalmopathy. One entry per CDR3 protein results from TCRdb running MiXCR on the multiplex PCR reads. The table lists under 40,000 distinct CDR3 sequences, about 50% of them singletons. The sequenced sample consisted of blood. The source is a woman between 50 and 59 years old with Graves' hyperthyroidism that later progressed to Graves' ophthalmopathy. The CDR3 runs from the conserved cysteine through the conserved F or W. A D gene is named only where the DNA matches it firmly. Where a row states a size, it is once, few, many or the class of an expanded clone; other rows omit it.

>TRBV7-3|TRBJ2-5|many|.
TGTGCCAGCAGCTTACACAGCTACAGGGAGCCCCAGTACTTC
CASSLHSYREPQYF
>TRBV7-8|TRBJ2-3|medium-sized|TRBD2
TGTGCCAGCAGCCAGAGGGGACTAGGCACAGATACGCAGTATTTT
CASSQRGLGTDTQYF
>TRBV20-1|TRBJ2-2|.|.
TGCAGTGCTAGAGATACCGGGACGCGGAACACCGGGGAGCTGTTTTTT
CSARDTGTRNTGELFF
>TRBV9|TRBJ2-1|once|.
TGTGCCAGCAGCGTTCGGACAGCCCACACAGATACGCAGTTCTTC
CASSVRTAHTDTQFF
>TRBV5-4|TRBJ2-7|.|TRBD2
TGTGCCAGCAGCCCGGGAGGACTAGCGGGATACGAGCAGTACTTC
CASSPGGLAGYEQYF
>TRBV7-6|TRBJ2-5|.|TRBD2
TGTGCCGGCAGCTTACATGGCGGGAGTGTACGCGAGACCCAGTATTTC
CAGSLHGGSVRETQYF
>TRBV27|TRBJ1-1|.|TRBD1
TGTGCCAGCAGTTTAGACAGGGGTTTAGGAGCTTTCTTT
CASSLDRGLGAFF
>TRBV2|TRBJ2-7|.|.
TGTGCCAGCAGATCACAGTTCTACGAGCAGTACTTC
CASRSQFYEQYF
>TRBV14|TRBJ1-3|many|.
TGTGCCAGCAGCCATTCTGACACCATATATTTT
CASSHSDTIYF
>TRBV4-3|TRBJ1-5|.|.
TGCGCCAGCAGCCAAGATAGGCAGCGCAATCAGCCCCAGCGTTTT
CASSQDRQRNQPQRF
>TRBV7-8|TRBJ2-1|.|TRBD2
TGTGCCAGCAGATCTCTAGCGGGAATCTCCTACAATGAGCAGTTCTTC
CASRSLAGISYNEQFF
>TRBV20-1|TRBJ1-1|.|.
TGCAGTGCTAATTGGGCTAGCGGGAGGAACACTGAAGCTTTCTTT
CSANWASGRNTEAFF
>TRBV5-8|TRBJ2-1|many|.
TGTGCCAGCAGCTTAGGGGTGAGCAGGGTGTCGAATGAGCAGTTCTTC
CASSLGVSRVSNEQFF
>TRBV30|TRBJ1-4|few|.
TGTGCCTGGAGTGTAATAGGGGTTGATGAAAAACTGTTTTTT
CAWSVIGVDEKLFF
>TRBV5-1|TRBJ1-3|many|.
TGCGCCAGCAGCTTGGGGAGCACAGGATCTGGAAACACCATATATTTT
CASSLGSTGSGNTIYF
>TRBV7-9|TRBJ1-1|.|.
TGTGCCAGCCCCTCCTCCGGGGTCACTGAAGCTTTCTTT
CASPSSGVTEAFF
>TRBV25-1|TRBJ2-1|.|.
TGCAGTGCGTCGAGCCTAGCAAATGAGCAGTTCTTC
CSASSLANEQFF
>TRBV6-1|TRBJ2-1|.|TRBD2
TGTGCCAGCAGTGGAAGGACTAGCGGGAGCACTGAGCAGTTCTTC
CASSGRTSGSTEQFF
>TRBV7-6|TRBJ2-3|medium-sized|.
TGTGCCAGCAGCTTCAGGGGCACAGATACGCAGTATTTT
CASSFRGTDTQYF
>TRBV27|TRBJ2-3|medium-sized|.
TGTGCCAGTTACCGGGAGTTAGATACGCAGTATTTT
CASYRELDTQYF
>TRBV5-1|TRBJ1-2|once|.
TGCGCCAGCAGCCGATCCGGGACACTAGGCTACACCTTC
CASSRSGTLGYTF
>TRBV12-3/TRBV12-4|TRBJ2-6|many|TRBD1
TGTGCCAGCAGGGGGACAGGGGGCCATGGGGCCAACGTCCTGACTTTC
CASRGTGGHGANVLTF
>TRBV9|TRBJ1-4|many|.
TGTGCCAGCAGCACGTCTGACAGCGGTGCGTATGAAAAACTGTTTTTT
CASSTSDSGAYEKLFF
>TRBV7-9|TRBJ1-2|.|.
TGTGCCAGCAGCCGACCGCCACAGGGACGCCTCGGAATTGGCTACACCTTC
CASSRPPQGRLGIGYTF
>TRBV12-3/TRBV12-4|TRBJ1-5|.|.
TGTGCCAGCAGTCGGGCCCGCGGTGGGCCCCAGCATTTT
CASSRARGGPQHF
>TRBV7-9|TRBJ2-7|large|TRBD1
TGTGCCACCCGGGACAGGTCTTCATCGCTCCCCTACGAGCAGTACTTC
CATRDRSSSLPYEQYF
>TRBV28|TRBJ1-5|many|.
TGTGCCAGCAGCCACGACATAGGGGAGGGGAATCAGCCCCAGCATTTT
CASSHDIGEGNQPQHF
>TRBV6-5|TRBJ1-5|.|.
TGTGCCATCAGTTACAAAACGGGACAGCCCCAGCATTTT
CAISYKTGQPQHF
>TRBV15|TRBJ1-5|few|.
TGTGCCACCAGCAGAGATCTTCGCAGCAATCAGCCCCAGCATTTT
CATSRDLRSNQPQHF
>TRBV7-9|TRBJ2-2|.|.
TGTGCCAGCAGCTTAGCTTTAACGATCACCGGGGAGCTGTTTTTT
CASSLALTITGELFF
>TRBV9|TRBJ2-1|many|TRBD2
TGTGCCAGCAGCAATTCCGGGACTAGCGGGAGAGGGGGTGAGCAGTTCTTC
CASSNSGTSGRGGEQFF
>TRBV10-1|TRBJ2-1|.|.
TGCGCCAGCAGTGAGTGGGGTAAGGAGCAGTTCTTC
CASSEWGKEQFF
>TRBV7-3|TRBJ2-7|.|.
TGTGCCAGCAGCTTACTGGGACAAGTCACTTACGAGCAGTACTTC
CASSLLGQVTYEQYF
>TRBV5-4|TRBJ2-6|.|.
TGTGTCAGCAGCTTGCCTGGGGCCAACGTCCGGACTTTC
CVSSLPGANVRTF
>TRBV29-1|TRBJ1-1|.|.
TGCAGCGTTGGGTGGGGGGAAGCTTTCTTT
CSVGWGEAFF
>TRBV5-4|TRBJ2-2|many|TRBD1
TGTGCCAGCACCCCGGACAGGGGGCTTGCCGGGGAGCTGTTTTTT
CASTPDRGLAGELFF
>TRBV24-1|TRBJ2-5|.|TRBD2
TGTGCCACCAGTGAGACGGGGGGGCCTGGGGAGACCCAGTACTTC
CATSETGGPGETQYF
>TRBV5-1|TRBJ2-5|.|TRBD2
TGCGCCAGCAGCTTGGGGGGGACTAGCGGAGAGACCCAGTGCTTC
CASSLGGTSGETQCF
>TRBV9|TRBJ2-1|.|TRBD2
TGTGCCAGCAGCGGGCCGGGACTAGCGGGAGTTAACGAGCAGTTCTTC
CASSGPGLAGVNEQFF
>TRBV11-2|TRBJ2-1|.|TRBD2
TGTGCCAGCAGCTTAAGGGCTAGCGGGGGCAATGAGCAGTTCTTC
CASSLRASGGNEQFF
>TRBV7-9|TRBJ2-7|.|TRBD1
TGCGCCAGCAGCCCCATGGGACAGACATCCTACGAGCAGTACTTC
CASSPMGQTSYEQYF
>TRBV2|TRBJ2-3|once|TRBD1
TGTGCCAGCAGTGGAGGGGACGGACAGGGTAACGTGGATACGCAGTATTTT
CASSGGDGQGNVDTQYF
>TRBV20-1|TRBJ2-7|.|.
TGCAGTGCCTCGTCCCCGGACAGCTACGAGCAGTACTTC
CSASSPDSYEQYF
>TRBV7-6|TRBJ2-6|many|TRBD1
TGTGCCAGCAGCCTACGGACAGGGGCCGGGGCCAACGTCCTGACTTTC
CASSLRTGAGANVLTF
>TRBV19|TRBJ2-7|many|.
TGTGCCAGTAGTCCTCCGGGGGCGACTCCCTACGAGCAGTACTTC
CASSPPGATPYEQYF
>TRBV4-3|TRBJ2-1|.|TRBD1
TGCGTCAGCGGCCAAGAGGCAGGGGGCTCCTACGATGAGCAGTTCTTC
CVSGQEAGGSYDEQFF
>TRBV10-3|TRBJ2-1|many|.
TGTGCCACCCAAAAGGGGGACCTTAGGGGAACCCCTGTAAGGTTATACAATGAGCAGTTCTTC
CATQKGDLRGTPVRLYNEQFF
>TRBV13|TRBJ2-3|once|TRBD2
TGTGCCAGCAGCTTCGGGGCGGGAGGGTCAGATACGCAGTATTTT
CASSFGAGGSDTQYF
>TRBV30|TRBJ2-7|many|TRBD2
TGTGCCTGGAGTGTGGGGCTAGCGGGATACGAGCAGTACTTC
CAWSVGLAGYEQYF
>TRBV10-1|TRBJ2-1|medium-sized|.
TGCGCCAGCAGTGGGAGCTACAATGAGCAGTTCTTC
CASSGSYNEQFF
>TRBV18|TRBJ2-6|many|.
TGTGCCAGCTCAGAGGGCTCTGGGGCCAACGTCCTGACTTTC
CASSEGSGANVLTF
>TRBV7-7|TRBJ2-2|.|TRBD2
TGTGCTAGGGCTAGCGGGAGGACCGGGGAGCTGTTTTTT
CARASGRTGELFF